These 28 T cell receptor beta chains were sequenced from one sample in a study of blood T cell repertoires in COVID-19. Produced via immunoSEQ multiplex PCR; TCRdb's table is partial and in-frame only. There are 14,000 to 15,000 clones in the sample; around 86% occur only once, and about 18% lies in the top ten. What was sequenced was peripheral blood. These receptors all come from a human donor in a cohort sampled during active COVID-19.

The rearrangement joins TRBV5-1 to TRBJ1-1, with D possibly TRBD1 on 5 matching bases. Germline CDR1 is SGHRS and CDR2 is YFSETQ. V gave up 6 bases and J gave up 3 bases, with 12 bases separating them. This CDR3 contains 13 residues. CDR3 nucleotide sequence: TGCGCCAGCACTTTAGAGACAGACACTGAAGCTTTCTTT. Its translation: CASTLETDTEAFF.

By share of the sample, this clone is large. The V and J genes are TRBV28 and TRBJ1-3; D is unclear. The CDR3 totals 14 residues. Germline CDR1 is MDHEN and CDR2 is SYDVKM. V lost 8 bases, J lost 4 bases, and 15 bases lay in between. For the CDR3, the DNA is TGTGCCAGCTCCTTAAGAGCGATCGGAAACACCATATATTTT. Translation: CASSLRAIGNTIYF.

The chain has TRBV3-1 (or the pseudogene TRBV3-2) and TRBJ1-2; D uncertain. Germline CDR1 reads LGHDT; CDR2 reads YNNKEL (reference sequence). This CDR3 contains 13 residues. Trimming removed 4 bases at V and 3 bases at J, with 9 bases between. The CDR3 protein is CASSLLGDYGYTF. As DNA, the CDR3 is TGTGCCAGCAGCCTCCTCGGGGACTATGGCTACACCTTC.

This rearrangement joins TRBV5-1 to TRBJ2-7; 8 nucleotides line up with TRBD1. The trim removed 5 bases at V and 3 bases at J, leaving 10 bases unmatched. In germline, CDR1 is SGHRS, CDR2 YFSETQ. The CDR3 covers 15 residues. The CDR3 region has the DNA TGCGCCAGCAGGCGGCCAGGGGGCGAAAGCTACGAGCAGTACTTC. This sequence encodes CASRRPGGESYEQYF.

The chain recombines TRBV18 with TRBJ1-3, with D perhaps TRBD1 (6 bases). CDR1 KGHSH and CDR2 LQKENI come from the germline V gene. The CDR3 has 15 amino acids. V lost 1 base and J lost 2, with 9 bases in between. CDR3 DNA sequence: TGTGCCAGCTCACCACAGGGGGTAACTGGAAACACCATATATTTT. Protein sequence: CASSPQGVTGNTIYF.

This clone was picked up a small number of times. J is TRBJ1-5 and V is TRBV7-9; D ambiguous. V was pared by 4 bases and J by 9 bases, with 19 bases between. The germline V gene has CDR1 SEHNR and CDR2 FQNEAQ (reference sequence). This CDR3 is built from 15 residues. The CDR3 DNA sequence: TGTGCCAGCAGCTCGGGTCGAATCCCGGCGAGGCCCCAGCATTTT. The encoded protein is CASSSGRIPARPQHF.

This chain uses TRBV2 with TRBJ1-1; D gene unclear. CDR3 length: 14 residues. Germline CDR1 reads SNHLY; CDR2 reads FYNNEI. Trimming took 3 bases from V and 0 from J, leaving 8 bases between them. CDR3 sequence: CASSEASMNTEAFF. Here the CDR3 DNA reads TGTGCCAGCAGTGAGGCTAGTATGAACACTGAAGCTTTCTTT.

The rearrangement links TRBV5-4 to TRBJ1-5, with 7 bases fitting TRBD1. Unmatched junction bases numbered 6, after V lost 4 bases and J lost 2 bases. The CDR3 runs 15 residues. Germline V gives CDR1 SGHNT, CDR2 YYREEE (reference sequence). Written as DNA, the CDR3 is TGTGCCAGCAGCCAAGGGGGCGCGGGCAATCAGCCCCAGCATTTT. Translating gives CASSQGGAGNQPQHF.

The CDR3 region has the DNA TGTGCCAGCAGTTGGGCAGGGCCCAATGAGCAGTTCTTC. It codes for CASSWAGPNEQFF. The genes are TRBV25-1 and TRBJ2-1, with TRBD1 as a possible D gene (5 bases). The germline gives CDR1 MGHDK, CDR2 SYGVNS. The CDR3 runs 13 residues. V gave up 5 bases and J gave up 6 bases, with 11 bases separating them.

This clone occurred a few times. CDR3 DNA sequence: TGTGCCAGTAGTATCTCAGGGGACCGATACAATGAGCAGTTCTTC. Translating it yields CASSISGDRYNEQFF. The rearrangement joins TRBV19 to TRBJ2-1; D may be TRBD1 (6 bases). The CDR3 covers 15 residues. The germline V and J ends were trimmed by 3 bases and 4 bases, with 13 bases remaining between them. Germline CDR1 reads LNHDA; CDR2 reads SQIVND (reference sequence).

V and J are TRBV27 and TRBJ2-5; TRBD1 is a possible D gene (5 bases). This CDR3 contains 14 residues. Germline V gene sequence: CDR1 MNHEY, CDR2 SMNVEV (reference sequence). With 0 bases removed from V and 2 bases from J, the gap between germline ends came to 7 bases. For the CDR3, the DNA is TGTGCCAGCAGTTTATCGCCAGGGCAAGAGACCCAGTACTTC. It encodes CASSLSPGQETQYF.

The CDR3 here is CASSYWTGGRTEAFF. The CDR3 nucleotides read TGTGCCAGCAGTTATTGGACAGGAGGCAGGACTGAAGCTTTCTTT. The chain uses TRBV6-2 or TRBV6-3 and TRBJ1-1, with 7 bases aligning to TRBD1. Trimming cost V 3 bases and J 5 bases; bases outside gene matches: 9. Germline-derived CDR1 and CDR2 are MNHEY and SVGEGT. This CDR3 contains 15 residues.

The V gene is TRBV6-5, the J gene TRBJ1-2; 7 bases line up with TRBD1. The CDR3 is made up of 15 amino acids. Unmatched junction bases numbered 6, after V lost 5 bases and J lost 0 bases. Germline V CDR1 and CDR2: MNHEY, SVGAGI. The CDR3 here is CASSSRDRANYGYTF. CDR3 DNA: TGTGCCAGCAGTAGTCGGGACAGAGCTAACTATGGCTACACCTTC.

This chain links TRBV5-1 with TRBJ2-7, with D maybe TRBD1 (7 bases). This CDR3 region has 14 residues. Trimming left V 3 bases short and J 2 bases short, with 12 bases between. CDR1 is SGHRS and CDR2 is YFSETQ in the germline V gene. CDR3 region: CASSSQGGPYEQYF. The DNA for the CDR3 is TGCGCCAGCAGCTCGCAGGGGGGCCCCTACGAGCAGTACTTC. Full variable domain (rest looked up from reference TRBV5-1 and TRBJ2-7): KAGVTQTPRYLIKTRGQQVTLSCSPISGHRSVSWYQQTPGQGLQFLFEYFSETQRNKGNFPGRFSGRQFSNSRSEMNVSTLELGDSALYLCASSSQGGPYEQYFGPGTRLTVT.

This sequence joins TRBV7-9 and TRBJ1-1, with 8 bases lining up with TRBD1. Germline CDR1 is SEHNR and CDR2 is FQNEAQ (reference sequence). This CDR3 spans 15 amino acids. The V and J ends lost 6 bases and 7 bases, in that order; junction bases with no gene match: 13. DNA for the CDR3: TGTGCCAGCAGACTAGCCACAGGGGGAACTTTTGAAGCTTTCTTT. Translation gives CASRLATGGTFEAFF.

The gene calls are TRBV14 and TRBJ2-1, with D perhaps matching TRBD2 (7 bases). The ends were cut back, 5 bases at V and 4 bases at J, with 18 bases in the middle. This CDR3 region has 16 residues. The germline gives CDR1 SGHDN, CDR2 FVKESK. CDR3 DNA sequence: TGTGCCAGCAGCGCCGGGAGGAGGGGGGATTACAATGAGCAGTTCTTC. Protein: CASSAGRRGDYNEQFF.

This chain links TRBV19 with TRBJ2-5; possible D gene TRBD2, 7 bases. V was shortened by 2 bases and J by 1 base, with 14 bases between the two germline ends. The CDR3 sequence is 16 residues long. CDR1 LNHDA and CDR2 SQIVND come from the germline V gene (reference sequence). DNA for the CDR3: TGTGCCAGTAGTATATCCCGGGGGGCGGCCCAAGAGACCCAGTACTTC. This sequence encodes CASSISRGAAQETQYF.

The rearrangement links TRBV9 to TRBJ2-5; 8 bases are a match to TRBD2. The CDR3 has 15 residues. Germline lookup yields CDR1 SGDLS and CDR2 YYNGEE. The V segment lost 0 bases and the J segment 0 bases; nucleotides outside the gene matches: 1. The CDR3 DNA is TGTGCCAGCAGCGTAGGCGGGAGGAACCAAGAGACCCAGTACTTC. Its protein is CASSVGGRNQETQYF.

This clone was detected a few times. The J gene is TRBJ2-7, the V gene TRBV10-3; possible D gene TRBD2, 5 bases. V gave up 4 bases and J gave up 2 bases, with 12 bases separating them. The CDR3 spans 14 residues. CDR1 is ENHRY, CDR2 SYGVKD, per germline. The CDR3 sequence is CAISGSAGAYEQYF. In DNA, the CDR3 is TGTGCCATCAGTGGTTCTGCCGGGGCCTACGAGCAGTACTTC.

The chain links TRBV7-8 to TRBJ2-1, with 12 bases fitting TRBD2. Trimming at V came to 3 bases and at J to 6 bases, leaving 18 bases not matched to a gene. The CDR3 has 20 amino acids. Germline loops: CDR1 SGHVS, CDR2 FQNEAQ. The CDR3 DNA reads as TGTGCCAGCAGCTTTTATGCGACTAGCGGGGGTATCAGGATACTCAATGAGCAGTTCTTC. It codes for CASSFYATSGGIRILNEQFF.

The chain employs TRBV19 and TRBJ2-5; D unclear. The CDR3 has 15 amino acids. Trimming left V 3 bases short and J 2 bases short, with 13 bases between. CDR1 is LNHDA, CDR2 SQIVND, per germline (reference sequence). This chain's CDR3 is CASSIRSGRQETQYF. The CDR3 DNA reads as TGTGCCAGTAGTATTCGGAGTGGTAGGCAAGAGACCCAGTACTTC.

V gene TRBV7-2 combines with J gene TRBJ2-7; D gene uncertain. The CDR3 is 14 amino acids. Germline values: CDR1 SGHTA, CDR2 FQGNSA. The germline V and J ends were trimmed by 1 base and 0 bases, with 7 bases remaining between them. CDR3 in amino acids: CASSLDPNSYEQYF. The CDR3 DNA sequence: TGTGCCAGCAGCTTAGATCCAAACTCCTACGAGCAGTACTTC. Filled out from reference TRBV7-2 and TRBJ2-7, the complete variable domain reads GAGVSQSPSNKVTEKGKDVELRCDPISGHTALYWYRQSLGQGLEFLIYFQGNSAPDKSGLPSDRFSAERTGGSVSTLTIQRTQQEDSAVYLCASSLDPNSYEQYFGPGTRLTVT.

The chain carries TRBV6-6 and TRBJ1-3; D call uncertain. This CDR3 contains 11 residues. Per the germline V gene, CDR1 is MNHNY and CDR2 is SVGAGI (reference sequence). Trimming cost V 5 bases and J 6 bases, with 5 bases left between them. CDR3 loop: CASSKLNTIYF. The CDR3 DNA sequence: TGTGCCAGCAGTAAGCTAAACACCATATATTTT.

J is TRBJ1-1 and V is TRBV6-1; tentatively, D is TRBD1 (6 bases). Germline V gives CDR1 MNHNS, CDR2 SASEGT. The CDR3 contains 16 residues. V was pared by 2 bases and J by 4 bases, with 17 bases between. As DNA, the CDR3 is TGTGCCAGCAGTGAATACAGGGATCGAATGAGCACTGAAGCTTTCTTT. This encodes CASSEYRDRMSTEAFF.

The chain carries TRBV4-3 and TRBJ2-7, with D possibly TRBD2 on 5 matching bases. CDR1 and CDR2 (germline): LGHNA, YSLEER. Trimming removed 0 bases from V and 7 bases from J, with 16 bases in between. This CDR3 has 15 residues. CDR3 region: CASSQEGDRGAEQYF. In nucleotides, the CDR3 is TGCGCCAGCAGCCAAGAAGGTGACCGGGGAGCGGAGCAGTACTTC.

The sample holds a few counts of this clone. The gene calls are TRBV7-9 and TRBJ2-1; D may be TRBD2 (7 bases). The V gene's germline CDR1 is SEHNR and CDR2 FQNEAQ (reference sequence). V lost 4 bases and J 10 bases, leaving 23 bases between the germline ends. This CDR3 contains 16 residues. CDR3 region: CASSSPWGGKSEEQFF. CDR3 nucleotide sequence: TGTGCCAGCAGCTCACCCTGGGGGGGCAAGTCGGAGGAGCAGTTCTTC.

In its sample, this clone is medium-sized (0.01 to 0.1%). The chain combines TRBV5-1 with TRBJ2-3; 8 nucleotides match TRBD2. CDR1 SGHRS and CDR2 YFSETQ come from the germline V gene. This CDR3 contains 16 residues. V dropped 0 bases and J dropped 1; count of bases not matched to a gene: 4. The CDR3 DNA reads as TGCGCCAGCAGCTTGGGCGGGGGGCGGGGCACAGATACGCAGTATTTT. This gives the protein CASSLGGGRGTDTQYF.

The chain is built from TRBV7-9 and TRBJ2-2; D is perhaps TRBD1 (6 bases). V lost 5 bases and J lost 3, with 10 bases in between. Germline V gene data show CDR1 as SEHNR and CDR2 as FQNEAQ (reference sequence). CDR3 size: 14 residues. This CDR3 is CASSTGQYTGELFF. The CDR3 bases are TGTGCCAGCAGCACCGGACAGTACACCGGGGAGCTGTTTTTT. Full variable domain (outside the CDR3, taken from reference TRBV7-9 and TRBJ2-2): DTGVSQNPRHKITKRGQNVTFRCDPISEHNRLYWYRQTLGQGPEFLTYFQNEAQLEKSRLLSDRFSAERPKGSFSTLEIQRTEQGDSAMYLCASSTGQYTGELFFGEGSRLTVL.